This TCR beta chain was sequenced for a study of graft-versus-host responses after intestinal transplantation. Regarding the study as a whole: Patients who carried graft-donor T cell macrochimerism also had high graft-versus-host to host-versus-graft clonal ratios in their allografts. There were GvH clones found in recipient marrow, and some of them appeared first in ileum or blood.

Libraries were prepared by immunoSEQ multiplex PCR; TCRdb keeps only in-frame clonotypes and omits some of them. The data contain some 83,000 clones, 90% to 95% of them seen just once; the ten biggest clones take up more than 0.095%. About this clone: Antigen: not known.

The clonotype comes from a human donor who received an intestinal transplant. This specimen consisted of unstimulated CD4+ T cells sorted from spleen or lymph node cells, obtained before intestinal transplant.

The CDR3 reads CASSQSSGNTDTQYF. CDR3 coding DNA: TGCGCCAGCAGCCAGTCTAGCGGTAACACAGATACGCAGTATTTT. The V call is TRBV4-3, the J call TRBJ2-3; TRBD2 aligns across 7 bases. Looked up from germline, CDR1 is LGHNA and CDR2 is YSLEER. The junction had 5 bases not matched to a gene; V was cut back by 3 bases and J by 2 bases. CDR3 length: 15 amino acids.